Listed below are T cell receptor beta chains from one sample, sequenced in a study of shared clonotypes between healthy human individuals. TCRdb keeps only in-frame clones here, not all; method: immunoSEQ multiplex PCR. The sample records about 610,000 clones, approximately 97% being singletons. The sequencing input was naive CD4+ T cells sorted from blood. These receptors were collected from a woman younger than 45 in good health. Both conserved end residues are trimmed from each CDR3. A D gene is named only where the DNA matches it firmly.

v_gene	d_gene	j_gene	CDR3aa
TRBV19	TRBD1	TRBJ1-2	ASSKGNRGYGYT
TRBV2	TRBD2	TRBJ2-3	ASSPGLAGTDTQY
TRBV28	TRBD1	TRBJ2-3	ASSSGQAGTNTQY
TRBV10-1	TRBD1	TRBJ2-3	ASGPGQWTDTQY
TRBV27	-	TRBJ2-5	ASSFSDRQTQY
TRBV27	-	TRBJ1-5	ASSIIPPGIGSYSNQPQH
TRBV6-1	-	TRBJ2-7	ASSSPSGIYEQY
TRBV28	TRBD2	TRBJ2-1	ASSSPEAGLNNEQF
TRBV10-1	-	TRBJ2-1	ASSTGEGVDEQF
TRBV28	-	TRBJ1-2	ASYSSGINGYT
TRBV19	TRBD1	TRBJ1-5	ASGDREQPQH
TRBV2	-	TRBJ2-1	ASGGRETKNEQF
TRBV6-1	TRBD1	TRBJ1-4	ASRYGTVNEKLF
TRBV9	-	TRBJ1-1	ASSRTQGGVMNTEAF
TRBV28	-	TRBJ1-2	ASSFIATFYGYT
TRBV5-4	-	TRBJ1-1	ASSFIGLNTEAF
TRBV7-3	TRBD2	TRBJ2-2	ASRSSGVNTGELF
TRBV4-2	TRBD2	TRBJ2-1	ASSQPTSGSPYNEQF
TRBV5-8	TRBD2	TRBJ2-5	ASSRGAGGAETQY
TRBV11-3	-	TRBJ2-3	ASSSGRTSTDTQY
TRBV5-1	TRBD1	TRBJ1-4	ASRFGDRDGEKLF
TRBV28	-	TRBJ1-2	ASSFRDLIYGYT
TRBV6-1	-	TRBJ2-7	ASSEGSTIDEQY
TRBV5-1	TRBD1	TRBJ1-2	ASSTGVDYGYT